A single sample gave rise to the 22 T cell receptor beta chains below, sequenced in a study of blood T cell repertoires in COVID-19. Libraries were prepared by immunoSEQ multiplex PCR; TCRdb keeps only in-frame clonotypes and omits some of them. The sample comprises roughly 360,000 clones, about 90% of which are singletons, and 1.3% rests with the top ten. Sequenced: PBMCs or T cells enriched from blood (not recorded which). All receptors derive from a man aged 30-40 years who had recovered from COVID-19.

The V and J genes are TRBV12-3 or TRBV12-4 and TRBJ2-7; the match to TRBD2 covers 10 bases. The CDR3 extends over 12 amino acids. Unmatched junction bases numbered 7, after V lost 6 bases and J lost 11 bases. The DNA of the CDR3 is TGTGCCAGCAGACTCGGGACTAGCGAAGAGTACTTC. Translation: CASRLGTSEEYF.

The chain combines TRBV6-5 with TRBJ2-7; 8 bases line up with TRBD1. From germline, CDR1 is MNHEY and CDR2 SVGAGI. Trimming cost V 4 bases and J 4 bases; bases outside gene matches: 9. The CDR3 totals 15 residues. The CDR3 is CASSSLGQARYEQYF. CDR3 in DNA: TGTGCCAGCAGTTCCCTGGGACAGGCTAGATACGAGCAGTACTTC.

This clone has only a few counts. The J gene is TRBJ1-3, the V gene TRBV30, with TRBD1 matching 7 bases. Germline loops: CDR1 GTSNPN, CDR2 SVGIG (reference sequence). V was pared by 2 bases and J by 0 bases, with 4 bases of the junction left unmatched. The CDR3 is 15 residues long. In DNA form, the CDR3 reads TGTGCCTGGAGTAACGGGGACAGCTCTGGAAACACCATATATTTT. It is translated as CAWSNGDSSGNTIYF.

The J gene is TRBJ2-7, the V gene TRBV13; D may be TRBD2 (7 bases). Trimming took off 4 bases at V and 3 bases at J, with 13 bases between the two ends. Germline lookup yields CDR1 PRHDT and CDR2 FYEKMQ (reference sequence). This CDR3 contains 14 residues. CDR3 sequence: CASSSYREGYEQYF. The CDR3 nucleotides read TGTGCCAGCAGCTCCTACAGGGAGGGCTACGAGCAGTACTTC.

The V gene is TRBV10-2, the J gene TRBJ1-4; 8 bases line up with TRBD1. Germline V gene sequence: CDR1 WSHSY, CDR2 SAAADI. This CDR3 comprises 15 residues. V gave up 2 bases and J gave up 7 bases; unmatched junction bases: 6. For the CDR3, the DNA is TGCGCCAGCAGTGAGCTTCCCGGGACAGGTGAAAAACTGTTTTTT. Translated, it gives CASSELPGTGEKLFF.

This clone was detected once. The same CDR3 can be traced to other DNA sequences in this sample. V is TRBV4-1 and J is TRBJ2-3; no clear D gene. V lost 2 bases, J lost 1 base, and 4 bases lay in between. The CDR3 covers 13 residues. Germline CDR1 and CDR2: MGHRA and YSYEKL. The CDR3 reads CASSQQGTDTQYF. CDR3 nucleotide sequence: TGCGCCAGCAGCCAACAGGGCACAGATACGCAGTATTTT.

The chain couples TRBV6-5 to TRBJ1-4, with 12 bases fitting TRBD1. This CDR3 contains 14 residues. V trimming: 10 bases; J trimming: 8 bases; junction bases outside the gene matches: 8. Germline values: CDR1 MNHEY, CDR2 SVGAGI. CDR3 sequence reads: CATQGQGAGEKLFF. The CDR3 DNA sequence: TGTGCCACGCAGGGACAGGGGGCAGGCGAAAAACTGTTTTTT.

The gene calls are TRBV5-6 and TRBJ1-5; D unclear. CDR1 is SGHDT, CDR2 YYEEEE, per germline. This CDR3 is built from 15 residues. Trimming took 4 bases from V and 0 from J, leaving 11 bases between them. CDR3 in DNA: TGTGCCAGCAGCCCGACACCGACTAGCAATCAGCCCCAGCATTTT. This gives the protein CASSPTPTSNQPQHF. Complete variable domain (other parts from reference TRBV5-6 and TRBJ1-5): DAGVTQSPTHLIKTRGQQVTLRCSPKSGHDTVSWYQQALGQGPQFIFQYYEEEERQRGNFPDRFSGHQFPNYSSELNVNALLLGDSALYLCASSPTPTSNQPQHFGDGTRLSIL.

The chain is built from TRBV19 and TRBJ2-2, with 8 bases identical to TRBD1. The V gene end was trimmed by 5 bases and the J gene end by 0 bases; junction bases not matched to a gene: 2. The germline CDR1 and CDR2 sequences are LNHDA and SQIVND (reference sequence). The CDR3 totals 15 residues. This chain's CDR3 is CASSLTGANTGELFF. CDR3 coding DNA: TGTGCCAGTAGTCTGACAGGGGCGAACACCGGGGAGCTGTTTTTT.

The gene calls are TRBV7-2 and TRBJ2-7; D remains ambiguous. The CDR3 consists of 16 residues. Germline V lookup: CDR1 SGHTA, CDR2 FQGNSA. Trimming stripped 7 bases from V and 2 bases from J, with 21 bases between. In nucleotides, the CDR3 is TGTGCCAGCATCCGATACCCACGGAGTATCACCTACGAGCAGTACTTC. The encoded protein is CASIRYPRSITYEQYF. The variable domain in full, with the rest retrieved from reference TRBV7-2 and TRBJ2-7, is GAGVSQSPSNKVTEKGKDVELRCDPISGHTALYWYRQSLGQGLEFLIYFQGNSAPDKSGLPSDRFSAERTGGSVSTLTIQRTQQEDSAVYLCASIRYPRSITYEQYFGPGTRLTVT.

V is TRBV4-1 and J is TRBJ1-1; possible D gene TRBD1, 6 bases. The CDR3 contains 17 residues. Trimming cost V 0 bases and J 4 bases, with 18 bases left between them. The germline CDR1 and CDR2 sequences are MGHRA and YSYEKL. Here the CDR3 DNA reads TGCGCCAGCAGCCAAGAGGGGTATACAGGGATGGGCACTGAAGCTTTCTTT. Its protein product is CASSQEGYTGMGTEAFF.

This chain links TRBV3-1 (or the pseudogene TRBV3-2) with TRBJ2-2; 8 nucleotides line up with TRBD2. Germline CDR1 LGHDT, CDR2 YNNKEL (reference sequence). The CDR3 spans 15 residues. The junction had 9 bases not matched to a gene; V was cut back by 7 bases and J by 5 bases. The CDR3 DNA reads as TGTGCCAGCACGCCTGCGGGGGGTGGTACCGGGGAGCTGTTTTTT. Translated, it gives CASTPAGGGTGELFF.

About this clone: Different DNA sequences within this sample yield the same CDR3. V and J are TRBV9 and TRBJ1-1; possibly TRBD1 for D (5 bases). Germline V lookup: CDR1 SGDLS, CDR2 YYNGEE. CDR3 length: 14 residues. Trimming took 2 bases from V and 0 from J, leaving 8 bases between them. Written as DNA, the CDR3 is TGTGCCAGCAGCGTGGACATTTTGAACACTGAAGCTTTCTTT. Protein sequence: CASSVDILNTEAFF. Combining the CDR3 with reference TRBV9 and TRBJ1-1 gives the whole variable domain DSGVTQTPKHLITATGQRVTLRCSPRSGDLSVYWYQQSLDQGLQFLIQYYNGEERAKGNILERFSAQQFPDLHSELNLSSLELGDSALYFCASSVDILNTEAFFGQGTRLTVV.

This chain's CDR3 is CAWSVRGQAENYGYTF. In DNA, the CDR3 is TGTGCCTGGAGTGTAAGAGGGCAGGCGGAAAACTATGGCTACACCTTC. The rearrangement links TRBV30 to TRBJ1-2; no definite D call. V was cut by 0 bases and J by 2 bases, with 16 bases left in between. CDR1 GTSNPN and CDR2 SVGIG come from the germline V gene (reference sequence). There are 16 residues in the CDR3.

V is TRBV5-1 and J is TRBJ1-1; D may be TRBD1 (6 bases). The germline V gene has CDR1 SGHRS and CDR2 YFSETQ. The CDR3 sequence is 13 residues long. V lost 4 bases, J lost 7 bases, and 14 bases lay in between. The CDR3: CASSLPPTGEAFF. The DNA of the CDR3 is TGCGCCAGCAGCCTCCCACCGACAGGTGAAGCTTTCTTT.

The J gene is TRBJ1-1, the V gene TRBV4-2, with 10 positions matching TRBD1. The V gene end was trimmed by 4 bases and the J gene end by 6 bases; junction bases not matched to a gene: 11. Germline V CDR1 and CDR2: LGHNA, YNFKEQ. CDR3 length: 16 amino acids. In DNA, the CDR3 is TGTGCCAGCAGCCGACTTCCGGGACAGGGGTTGCCTGAAGCTTTCTTT. This sequence encodes CASSRLPGQGLPEAFF.

The chain is built from TRBV11-1 and TRBJ2-3; 7 bases fit TRBD2. V gave up 9 bases and J gave up 4 bases; unmatched junction bases: 10. The CDR3 is made up of 14 amino acids. Germline values: CDR1 SGHAT, CDR2 FQDESV (reference sequence). The CDR3 is CASGGGPVADTQYF. CDR3 nucleotide sequence: TGTGCCAGTGGGGGGGGACCAGTGGCAGATACGCAGTATTTT. The variable domain in full, with the rest retrieved from reference TRBV11-1 and TRBJ2-3, is EAEVAQSPRYKITEKSQAVAFWCDPISGHATLYWYRQILGQGPELLVQFQDESVVDDSQLPKDRFSAERLKGVDSTLKIQPAELGDSAMYLCASGGGPVADTQYFGPGTRLTVL.

This chain connects TRBV21-1 to TRBJ2-7; the table calls TRBD2, which could not be checked here. TRBV21-1 is tagged as a pseudogene. The CDR3 contains 12 residues. The CDR3 DNA sequence: TGTGCCAGCGGAGCGGATACCTACGAGCAGTACTTC. Amino acid sequence: CASGADTYEQYF.

The chain uses TRBV5-4 and TRBJ2-7, with D tentatively TRBD2 (7 bases). V dropped 4 bases and J dropped 5 bases, with 19 bases sitting between them. The CDR3 is made up of 15 amino acids. Looked up from germline, CDR1 is SGHNT and CDR2 is YYREEE (reference sequence). The CDR3 nucleotides are TGTGCCAGCAGCGAAGCCCGGGGGGCAAAAAACGAGCAGTACTTC. It translates to CASSEARGAKNEQYF.

This chain links TRBV3-1 (or the pseudogene TRBV3-2) with TRBJ2-3; 9 positions agree with TRBD1. Germline V gene data show CDR1 as LGHDT and CDR2 as YNNKEL (reference sequence). The CDR3 is made up of 16 amino acids. Trimming removed 0 bases from V and 2 bases from J; junction bases left unmatched: 3. This CDR3 reads CASSQDRDRVTDTQYF. In DNA form, the CDR3 reads TGTGCCAGCAGCCAAGACCGGGACAGGGTCACAGATACGCAGTATTTT.

This chain uses TRBV6-5 with TRBJ2-7; D is uncertain. Germline values: CDR1 MNHEY, CDR2 SVGAGI. This CDR3 has 12 amino acids. V was cut by 4 bases and J by 3 bases, with 7 bases left in between. CDR3 loop: CASSSGNYEQYF. As DNA, the CDR3 is TGTGCCAGCAGTTCAGGAAACTACGAGCAGTACTTC.

The chain combines TRBV5-1 with TRBJ2-2; 7 bases map to TRBD1. After removal of 3 bases from V and 2 bases from J, the junction contained 7 bases not matched to a gene. This CDR3 has 16 residues. Germline assignment: CDR1 SGHRS and CDR2 YFSETQ. This chain's CDR3 is CASSYRGQVNTGELFF. The CDR3 DNA follows: TGCGCCAGCAGCTACAGGGGTCAAGTTAACACCGGGGAGCTGTTTTTT.